This T cell receptor (beta chain) was sequenced for a study of technical replicates of blood from a few donors. Generated by immunoSEQ multiplex PCR, the TCRdb table keeps only in-frame clones and is missing some. Among 14,000 or so clones, around four fifths were seen once, and the ten largest hold about 9.9%. The CDR3 loop spans 13 amino acids. Trimming at V came to 6 bases and at J to 0 bases, leaving 5 bases not matched to a gene. Germline CDR1 and CDR2: SQVTM and ANQGSEA. The genes are TRBV29-1 and TRBJ2-7; 7 nucleotides match TRBD1. The receptor was isolated from a human donor in good health. Sequencing was performed on PBMCs. The CDR3 loop reads CSVATGSSYEQYF. Here the CDR3 DNA reads TGCAGCGTGGCGACAGGGAGCTCCTACGAGCAGTACTTC.